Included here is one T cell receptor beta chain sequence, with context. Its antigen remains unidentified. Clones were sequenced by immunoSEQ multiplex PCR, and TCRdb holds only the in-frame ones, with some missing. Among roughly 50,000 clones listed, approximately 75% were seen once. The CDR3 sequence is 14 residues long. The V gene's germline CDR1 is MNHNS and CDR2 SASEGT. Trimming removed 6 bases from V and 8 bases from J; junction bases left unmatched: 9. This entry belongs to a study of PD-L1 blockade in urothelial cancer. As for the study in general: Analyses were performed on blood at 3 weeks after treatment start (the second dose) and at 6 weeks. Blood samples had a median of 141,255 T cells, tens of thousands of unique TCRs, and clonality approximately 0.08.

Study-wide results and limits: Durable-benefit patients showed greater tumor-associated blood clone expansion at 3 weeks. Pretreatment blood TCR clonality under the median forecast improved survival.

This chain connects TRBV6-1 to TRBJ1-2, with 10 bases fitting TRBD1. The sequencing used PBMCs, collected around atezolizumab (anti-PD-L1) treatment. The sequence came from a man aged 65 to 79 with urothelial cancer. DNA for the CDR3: TGTGCCAGCAGCACCGACAGGGGGCGCCGGGGCTACACCTTC. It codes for CASSTDRGRRGYTF.